The next 22 T cell receptor beta chains were all read from a single sample in a study of identical twins. MiXCR, run by TCRdb on the 5' RACE reads, gives a single entry per CDR3 protein. This sample has about 250,000 distinct CDR3 sequences, with about 8.3% found just once. The same sample was also used in a study of yellow fever vaccine responses in identical twins.

The sequenced sample consisted of CD8+ T cells sorted from blood. These receptors all come from a woman between 18 and 30 years old in good health.

The J gene is TRBJ2-7, the V gene TRBV4-3; 12 bases align to TRBD2. Germline assignment: CDR1 LGHNA and CDR2 YSLEER. V shed 3 bases and J 2 bases; nucleotides not matched to a gene: 11. This CDR3 contains 18 residues. The CDR3 nucleotides are TGCGCCAGCAGCCAGGAGGTTCTAGCGGGAGGGCCCGCCTACGAGCAGTACTTC. Protein sequence: CASSQEVLAGGPAYEQYF.

This clonotype appeared a few times. V is TRBV11-1 and J is TRBJ2-3; 10 bases align to TRBD2. V gave up 1 base and J gave up 4 bases; unmatched junction bases: 11. This CDR3 spans 18 amino acids. Germline CDR1 reads SGHAT; CDR2 reads FQDESV (reference sequence). In nucleotides, the CDR3 is TGTGCCAGCAGCTTAGTCAAGAGGCTAGCGGGGGAATCAGATACGCAGTATTTT. Translated: CASSLVKRLAGESDTQYF. The entire variable domain, with the rest obtained from reference TRBV11-1 and TRBJ2-3, is as follows: EAEVAQSPRYKITEKSQAVAFWCDPISGHATLYWYRQILGQGPELLVQFQDESVVDDSQLPKDRFSAERLKGVDSTLKIQPAELGDSAMYLCASSLVKRLAGESDTQYFGPGTRLTVL.

The rearrangement uses TRBV11-2 and TRBJ2-6; D call uncertain. With 5 bases removed from V and 4 bases from J, the gap between germline ends came to 12 bases. The CDR3 consists of 15 residues. Germline CDR1 SGHAT, CDR2 FQNNGV. The CDR3 nucleotides are TGTGCCAGCAGCCTGTTGCTGGCGGGGGCCAACGTCCTGACTTTC. Its translation is CASSLLLAGANVLTF.

The V call is TRBV6-5, the J call TRBJ2-7, with D perhaps TRBD1 or TRBD2 (7 bases each). This CDR3 contains 16 residues. Trimming left V 2 bases short and J 5 bases short, with 19 bases between. The germline gives CDR1 MNHEY, CDR2 SVGAGI. The DNA for the CDR3 is TGTGCCAGCAGTTACGGGAGGGGGCGGTTGGTAAACGAGCAGTACTTC. It codes for CASSYGRGRLVNEQYF.

As to this clonotype: This may come from a read error, since a much larger clone is one base off. The chain links TRBV20-1 to TRBJ2-2, with TRBD1 as a possible D gene (6 bases). The CDR3 has 13 residues. V was clipped by 5 bases and J by 7 bases, with 14 bases between them. Germline lookup yields CDR1 DFQATT and CDR2 SNEGSKA (reference sequence). In DNA form, the CDR3 reads TGCAGTGCTGGGCCGGGACATTTCGGGGAGCTGTTTTTT. This encodes CSAGPGHFGELFF.

The chain combines TRBV11-2 with TRBJ1-1, with 9 bases matching TRBD1. The ends lost 8 bases at V and 7 bases at J; junction bases unmatched: 11. Germline assignment: CDR1 SGHAT and CDR2 FQNNGV. This CDR3 comprises 14 residues. The CDR3 loop is CASSRGQGIYEAFF. Written as DNA, the CDR3 is TGTGCCAGCTCCCGGGGACAGGGAATCTATGAAGCTTTCTTT.

The chain carries TRBV4-3 and TRBJ2-2; the match to TRBD2 covers 10 bases. Trimming at V came to 0 bases and at J to 5 bases, leaving 9 bases not matched to a gene. The CDR3 sequence is 18 residues long. Germline CDR1 and CDR2: LGHNA and YSLEER. CDR3: CASSQDISGRAVTGELFF. Written as DNA, the CDR3 is TGCGCCAGCAGCCAAGATATCAGCGGGAGGGCCGTGACCGGGGAGCTGTTTTTT.

In its sample, this clonotype was seen many times. The genes are TRBV7-9 and TRBJ2-7; possibly TRBD1 or TRBD2 for D (5 bases each). Looked up from germline, CDR1 is SEHNR and CDR2 is FQNEAQ (reference sequence). The CDR3 has 14 residues. The ends were cut back, 4 bases at V and 3 bases at J, with 13 bases in the middle. The CDR3 DNA sequence: TGTGCCAGCAGCTCCTGGGACGGAAACTACGAGCAGTACTTC. It translates to CASSSWDGNYEQYF.

The sample holds a few counts of this clonotype. The chain carries TRBV6-5 and TRBJ1-5, with a tentative D call TRBD1 (6 bases). Deletions cut 2 bases from V and 6 bases from J, with 14 bases between. In germline, CDR1 is MNHEY, CDR2 SVGAGI. This CDR3 spans 15 amino acids. Here the CDR3 reads CASSYTGQLGQPQHF. CDR3 DNA: TGTGCCAGCAGTTACACCGGACAGTTGGGTCAGCCCCAGCATTTT.

The chain combines TRBV5-1 with TRBJ2-7; no firm D call. There are 14 residues in the CDR3. Per germline, CDR1 SGHRS and CDR2 YFSETQ. Trimming left V 4 bases short and J 3 bases short, with 14 bases between. CDR3 in amino acids: CASSKETQNYEQYF. In DNA form, the CDR3 reads TGCGCCAGCAGCAAAGAGACACAAAACTACGAGCAGTACTTC.

In this sample, this clonotype turned up many times. The chain links TRBV12-3 or TRBV12-4 to TRBJ2-5; 8 nucleotides line up with TRBD1. Trimming at V came to 5 bases and at J to 0 bases, leaving 8 bases not matched to a gene. There are 16 residues in the CDR3. In nucleotides, the CDR3 is TGTGCCAGCAGTGCACCCGGACAGGGCCACCAAGAGACCCAGTACTTC. Encoded protein: CASSAPGQGHQETQYF.

This clonotype came up a few times. The chain uses TRBV11-2 and TRBJ2-3; a weak D match, TRBD1 (6 bases). The germline gives CDR1 SGHAT, CDR2 FQNNGV. The CDR3 loop spans 14 amino acids. Trimming removed 1 base from V and 11 bases from J, with 16 bases in between. CDR3 in amino acids: CASSLVGTGMEQYF. CDR3 in DNA: TGTGCCAGCAGCTTAGTAGGCACAGGGATGGAGCAGTATTTT.

This clonotype was found a few times. This chain links TRBV3-1 with TRBJ2-3, with TRBD2 matching over 12 bases. From germline, CDR1 is LGHDT and CDR2 YNNKEL (reference sequence). The CDR3 spans 21 residues. The junction had 14 bases not matched to a gene; V was cut back by 0 bases and J by 1 base. The CDR3: CASSQEQAWLAGGLGTDTQYF. CDR3 in DNA: TGTGCCAGCAGCCAAGAGCAAGCTTGGCTAGCGGGAGGGTTGGGCACAGATACGCAGTATTTT.

This clonotype was seen repeatedly, ten times or more. This chain links TRBV29-1 with TRBJ2-7, with D unresolved. The CDR3 is 16 residues long. With 1 base removed from V and 3 bases from J, the gap between germline ends came to 19 bases. Germline loops: CDR1 SQVTM, CDR2 ANQGSEA. The CDR3 spells CSVEAGSQDPFYEQYF. The CDR3 coding sequence is TGCAGCGTTGAAGCAGGTAGTCAGGACCCATTCTACGAGCAGTACTTC.

This clonotype has a count of ten or more. The chain has TRBV29-1 and TRBJ2-1; D gene unclear. V lost 6 bases and J 4 bases, leaving 10 bases between the germline ends. The CDR3 sequence is 12 residues long. CDR1 SQVTM and CDR2 ANQGSEA come from the germline V gene. CDR3 in amino acids: CSVQTEYNEQFF. CDR3 sequence (DNA): TGCAGCGTCCAAACAGAGTACAATGAGCAGTTCTTC.

The chain carries TRBV11-2 and TRBJ1-1, with no clear D. Germline loops: CDR1 SGHAT, CDR2 FQNNGV. Deletions cut 5 bases from V and 4 bases from J, with 11 bases between. There are 13 residues in the CDR3. The CDR3 DNA follows: TGTGCCAGCAGCCCGGGTTGGGGCACTGAAGCTTTCTTT. Its translation: CASSPGWGTEAFF.

The sample holds a few counts of this clonotype. The rearrangement links TRBV28 to TRBJ1-5; D not resolved. There are 12 residues in the CDR3. V was trimmed by 1 base and J by 9 bases, leaving 7 bases between them. The germline gives CDR1 MDHEN, CDR2 SYDVKM. The CDR3 sequence is CASSLSESPQHF. The CDR3 DNA follows: TGTGCCAGCAGTTTATCAGAGTCGCCCCAGCATTTT.

This clonotype showed up just a few times. The chain is built from TRBV11-2 and TRBJ2-7, with 7 bases identical to TRBD1. Looked up from germline, CDR1 is SGHAT and CDR2 is FQNNGV. Unmatched junction bases numbered 4, after V lost 1 base and J lost 1 base. The CDR3 runs 15 residues. This CDR3 is CASSLGARGSYEQYF. The DNA of the CDR3 is TGTGCCAGCAGCTTAGGGGCCAGGGGGTCCTACGAGCAGTACTTC.

The chain employs TRBV7-3 and TRBJ2-3; D possibly corresponds to TRBD1 (7 bases). V was pared by 5 bases and J by 0 bases, with 12 bases between. Germline lookup yields CDR1 SGHTA and CDR2 FQGTGA. This CDR3 spans 15 amino acids. CDR3 nucleotide sequence: TGTGCCAGCAGCCTGTCAGGGGGGAGCACAGATACGCAGTATTTT. Its translation: CASSLSGGSTDTQYF. Full variable domain (outside the CDR3, taken from reference TRBV7-3 and TRBJ2-3): GAGVSQTPSNKVTEKGKYVELRCDPISGHTALYWYRQSLGQGPEFLIYFQGTGAADDSGLPNDRFFAVRPEGSVSTLKIQRTERGDSAVYLCASSLSGGSTDTQYFGPGTRLTVL.

The table lists this clonotype with a few counts. CDR3: CATSDDETGHYNEQFF. CDR3 DNA: TGTGCCACCAGTGATGATGAGACAGGGCACTACAATGAGCAGTTCTTC. V is TRBV24-1 and J is TRBJ2-1; 7 bases line up with TRBD1. Germline V gene lookup returns CDR1 KGHDR and CDR2 SFDVKD. Trimming removed 3 bases from V and 3 bases from J; junction bases left unmatched: 7. The CDR3 is 16 amino acids.

This clonotype was detected many times. This rearrangement joins TRBV7-9 to TRBJ2-3; D perhaps matches TRBD1 (6 bases). This CDR3 region has 16 residues. Germline values: CDR1 SEHNR, CDR2 FQNEAQ (reference sequence). V was trimmed by 3 bases and J by 2 bases, leaving 15 bases between them. The CDR3 DNA is TGTGCCAGCAGCTTGAGACAGGAAAGAAACACAGATACGCAGTATTTT. Translated: CASSLRQERNTDTQYF. Full variable domain (outside the CDR3, taken from reference TRBV7-9 and TRBJ2-3): DTGVSQNPRHKITKRGQNVTFRCDPISEHNRLYWYRQTLGQGPEFLTYFQNEAQLEKSRLLSDRFSAERPKGSFSTLEIQRTEQGDSAMYLCASSLRQERNTDTQYFGPGTRLTVL.

The chain combines TRBV4-3 with TRBJ1-1; D is uncertain. The V and J ends lost 0 bases and 5 bases respectively, with 13 bases between them. The germline CDR1 and CDR2 sequences are LGHNA and YSLEER. This CDR3 contains 15 residues. The CDR3 DNA follows: TGCGCCAGCAGCCAAGATCGGGCCGGGAGGACTGAAGCTTTCTTT. Residues: CASSQDRAGRTEAFF.